These T cell receptor beta chains were read from a single sample in a study of read filtering for tumor transcriptome and immune sequencing. TCRdb redid the calling of the reads with MiXCR, one entry per CDR3 protein. The sample yields approximately 58,000 distinct CDR3 sequences, 10% to 15% seen once. The material sequenced was a population of CD138-negative cells sorted from bone marrow. The receptors stem from a donor at least 40 years old with multiple myeloma. CDR3s include the opening cysteine and the closing phenylalanine or tryptophan. Fields, in order: clone size, V gene, D gene, J gene, CDR3 protein, CDR3 DNA. A D gene is named only where the DNA matches it firmly. Size tells how often a clone was seen (once, few, many) or the class of an expanded clone, and some rows leave it out.

many,TRBV11-2,-,TRBJ2-3,CASSHEAVDTQYF,TGTGCCAGCAGCCATGAAGCGGTAGATACGCAGTATTTT
many,TRBV7-9,-,TRBJ2-2,CASSSKLRAGGTGELFF,TGTGCCAGCAGCTCTAAACTCAGGGCTGGAGGCACCGGGGAGCTGTTTTTT
many,TRBV7-6,-,TRBJ2-5,CASSAGVGFETQYF,TGTGCCAGCAGCGCCGGAGTGGGGTTTGAGACCCAGTACTTC
-,TRBV7-9,-,TRBJ2-3,CTSRPGGGADTQYF,TGTACCAGCAGGCCCGGAGGGGGCGCAGATACGCAGTATTTT
few,TRBV4-1,-,TRBJ1-5,CASSQGDRISNQPQHF,TGCGCCAGCAGCCAAGGTGACAGAATTAGCAATCAGCCCCAGCATTTT
-,TRBV7-6,TRBD1,TRBJ2-1,CASSLMGTGGGNEQFF,TGTGCCAGCAGCTTAATGGGGACAGGGGGCGGCAATGAGCAGTTCTTC
many,TRBV15,-,TRBJ2-7,CATSSGGTSYEQYF,TGTGCCACCAGCAGTGGGGGGACCTCCTACGAGCAGTACTTC
many,TRBV6-5,-,TRBJ1-1,CASSYGEPKFTEAFF,TGTGCCAGCAGTTACGGGGAACCCAAATTCACTGAAGCTTTCTTT
many,TRBV18,-,TRBJ2-3,CASSPPGYTQYF,TGTGCCAGCTCACCACCGGGATATACGCAGTATTTT
many,TRBV5-5,-,TRBJ2-1,CASSLFQGGNEQFF,TGTGCCAGCAGCTTGTTTCAGGGGGGCAATGAGCAGTTCTTC
many,TRBV20-1,TRBD1,TRBJ2-7,CSARPGQGTYEQYF,TGCAGTGCTAGACCGGGACAGGGGACCTACGAGCAGTACTTC
many,TRBV29-1,-,TRBJ2-7,CSVVLPARVEQYF,TGCAGCGTTGTTCTCCCGGCCCGAGTGGAGCAGTACTTC
few,TRBV6-1,TRBD1,TRBJ1-1,CASSLDRGQTEAFF,TGTGCCAGCAGTTTAGACAGGGGGCAGACTGAAGCTTTCTTT
many,TRBV20-1,-,TRBJ1-6,CSARDLGTPGSYNSPLHF,TGCAGTGCTAGAGATTTGGGAACCCCAGGATCCTATAATTCACCCCTCCACTTT
many,TRBV7-2,-,TRBJ2-1,CASSLSATQPYNEQFF,TGTGCCAGCAGCTTATCGGCGACACAGCCCTACAATGAGCAGTTCTTC
many,TRBV5-1,TRBD1,TRBJ2-7,CASKWTGDRGSEQYF,TGCGCCAGCAAGTGGACAGGGGACAGGGGGTCCGAGCAGTACTTC
many,TRBV6-6,-,TRBJ2-3,CASIRVSTDTQYF,TGTGCCAGCATCCGGGTTAGCACAGATACGCAGTATTTT
many,TRBV28,-,TRBJ2-1,CASSKGAYNEQFF,TGTGCCAGCAGCAAGGGCGCCTACAATGAGCAGTTCTTC
many,TRBV5-1,-,TRBJ1-1,CASSLGMNTEAFF,TGCGCCAGCAGCTTGGGAATGAACACTGAAGCTTTCTTT